The clone carrying this TCR beta chain was seen a handful of times. Its antigen is as yet unknown. This sample was taken from a study of blood T cells in healthy people across ages. The study, taken as a whole, reports: PBMCs left unsorted prevented a conclusive naive versus antigen-experienced comparison. Changes in expanded clonotypes were possibly confounded, as the CMV status of donors was unknown. It was held that the diversity estimates obtained from one million T cells were underestimates.

A J-beta primer mix and a sample-barcoded 5' primer were used in a second PCR of about 7 to 12 cycles. Each CDR3 protein is one row after TCRdb ran MiXCR on the 5' RACE reads. Found here are 710,000 or so distinct CDR3 sequences, 20% to 25% of them singletons; the top ten hold 22%. Total RNA amounts of at least 6 micrograms were extracted per sample. V lost 6 bases to trimming and J lost 2 bases; unmatched junction nucleotides: 6. CDR1 is SGHTA and CDR2 is FQGNSA in the germline V gene. The length of the CDR3 is 15 residues. Specimen: blood. The receptor was isolated from a man aged 65 to 79 in good health. V is TRBV7-2 and J is TRBJ2-2; 7 nucleotides align to TRBD2. CDR3 coding DNA: TGTGCCAGCAGTCCTAGCGGACTTAACACCGGGGAGCTGTTTTTT. Translation: CASSPSGLNTGELFF. Complete variable domain (other parts from reference TRBV7-2 and TRBJ2-2): GAGVSQSPSNKVTEKGKDVELRCDPISGHTALYWYRQSLGQGLEFLIYFQGNSAPDKSGLPSDRFSAERTGGSVSTLTIQRTQQEDSAVYLCASSPSGLNTGELFFGEGSRLTVL.